This T cell receptor beta chain was recovered during a study of T cell responses to AZD1222 COVID-19 vaccine. TCRdb's copy holds only in-frame clones and misses some; the assay was immunoSEQ multiplex PCR. Here the sample spans about 220,000 clones, 85% to 95% being singletons. Germline V CDR1 and CDR2: SNHLY, FYNNEI. This CDR3 has 15 amino acids. V was trimmed by 5 bases and J by 4 bases, leaving 15 bases between them. Source: peripheral blood, taken on day 0 of MenACWY control vaccination. The sequence was collected from an adult in good health. The chain couples TRBV2 to TRBJ1-5, with a weak D call TRBD1 (5 bases). CDR3 sequence: CASSRVGTENQPQHF. In DNA, the CDR3 is TGTGCCAGCAGTCGGGTCGGGACTGAGAATCAGCCCCAGCATTTT.